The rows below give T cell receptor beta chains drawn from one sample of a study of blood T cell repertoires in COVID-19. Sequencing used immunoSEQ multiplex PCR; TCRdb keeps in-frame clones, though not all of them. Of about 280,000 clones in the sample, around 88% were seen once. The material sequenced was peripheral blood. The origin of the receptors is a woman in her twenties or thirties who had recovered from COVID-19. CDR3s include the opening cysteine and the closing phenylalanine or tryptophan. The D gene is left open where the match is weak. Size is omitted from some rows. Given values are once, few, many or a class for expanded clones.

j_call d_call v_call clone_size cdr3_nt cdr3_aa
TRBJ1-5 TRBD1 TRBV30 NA TGTGCCTGGAGTGAACGGACAGGGGATCAGCCCCAGCATTTT CAWSERTGDQPQHF
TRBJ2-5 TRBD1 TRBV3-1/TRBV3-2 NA TGTGCCAGCAGCCGACTGGGGACAGGGGGGGATCAAGAGACCCAGTACTTC CASSRLGTGGDQETQYF
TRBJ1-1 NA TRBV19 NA TGTGCCAGTACCGTCTCCCCAGGATTTGCTTTCTTT CASTVSPGFAFF
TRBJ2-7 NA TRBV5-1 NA TGCGCCAGCAAAACAGGGTTCCTTTCCTACGAGCAGTACTTC CASKTGFLSYEQYF
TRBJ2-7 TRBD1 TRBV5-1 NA TGCGCCAGCAGTCGCCGGGACAGCAACGAGCAGTACTTC CASSRRDSNEQYF
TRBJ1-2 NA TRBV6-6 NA TGTGCCAGCAGTGCTCTAGGTGGCTACACCTTC CASSALGGYTF
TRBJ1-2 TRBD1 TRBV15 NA TGTGCCACCAGCAGAGGTCGGGACAGCTACTATGGCTACACCTTC CATSRGRDSYYGYTF
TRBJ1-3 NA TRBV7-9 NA TGTGCCAGCAGCTCGGGGGTCGACTCTGGAAACACCATATATTTT CASSSGVDSGNTIYF
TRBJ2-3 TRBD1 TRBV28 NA TGTGCCAGCAGTTTATTTGGGACAGGGAATCCGGATACGCAGTATTTT CASSLFGTGNPDTQYF
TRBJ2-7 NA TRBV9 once TGTGCCAGCAGCGCAGAAGGACAGAACGAGCAGTACTTC CASSAEGQNEQYF
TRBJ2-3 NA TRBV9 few TGTGCCAGCAGCGGGGGGGATCTAAGAGATACGCAGTATTTT CASSGGDLRDTQYF
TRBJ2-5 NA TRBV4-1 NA TGCGCCAGCAGCCCCGGGGGACAGCCCCAAGAGACCCAGTACTTC CASSPGGQPQETQYF
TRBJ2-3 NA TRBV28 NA TGTGCCGTTATTCGTAGCGGAGACACAGATACGCAGTATTTT CAVIRSGDTDTQYF
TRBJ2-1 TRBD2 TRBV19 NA TGTGCCAGTAGTTTTACTAGCGGGCGTGACTCCTACAATGAGCAGTTCTTC CASSFTSGRDSYNEQFF
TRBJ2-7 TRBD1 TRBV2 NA TGTGCCAGCAGTGGATCGACAGGGGCAACCTACGAGCAGTACTTC CASSGSTGATYEQYF
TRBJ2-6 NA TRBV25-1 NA TGTGCCAGCAGTGATATGAGGGCAGCTGGGGCCAACGTCCTGACTTTC CASSDMRAAGANVLTF
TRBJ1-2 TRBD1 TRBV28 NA TGTGCCAGCAGTCCACGGGACAGGGCCTCCTATGGCTACACCTTC CASSPRDRASYGYTF
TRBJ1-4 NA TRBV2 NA TGTGCCAGCAGTCCAAAACAGGGTACGAATGAAAAACTGTTTTTT CASSPKQGTNEKLFF
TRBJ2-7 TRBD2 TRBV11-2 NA TGTGCCAGCAGCGTACTAGCGGGGGCATCCTACGAGCAGTACTTC CASSVLAGASYEQYF
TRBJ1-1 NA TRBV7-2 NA TGTGCCAGCAGCTTCAGGAACACTGAAGCTTTCTTT CASSFRNTEAFF
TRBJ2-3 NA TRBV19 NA TGTGCCAGTACGGAAAACAGATACACAGATACGCAGTATTTT CASTENRYTDTQYF
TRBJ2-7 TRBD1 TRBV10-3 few TGTGCCATCAGTGACAGATCGGGGACAGGTTCCTACGAGCAGTACTTC CAISDRSGTGSYEQYF
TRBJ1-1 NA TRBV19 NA TGTGCCAGTAGTACAGAAAAGGGACTGATGAACACTGAAGCTTTCTTT CASSTEKGLMNTEAFF
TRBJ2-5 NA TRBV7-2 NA TGTGCCAGCAATTTTTTAGCGACACAAGAGACCCAGTACTTC CASNFLATQETQYF
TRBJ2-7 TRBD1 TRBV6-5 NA TGTGCCAGCAGCGACTCAGGGACAGGGGGCAACGAGCAGTACTTC CASSDSGTGGNEQYF
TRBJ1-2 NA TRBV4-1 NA TGCGCCAGCAGCCAAGTCGGGGGAGACTATGGCTACACCTTC CASSQVGGDYGYTF
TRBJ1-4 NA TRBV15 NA TGTGCCACCAGCGACCGGGATAATGAAAAACTGTTTTTT CATSDRDNEKLFF
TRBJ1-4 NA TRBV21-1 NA TGTGCCAGCAGCTCCGACCCAGGGAGGACTAATGAAAAACTGTTTTTT CASSSDPGRTNEKLFF
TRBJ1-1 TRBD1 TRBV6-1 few TGTGCCAGCAGTGAAGCCGGGACAGGGCCCACTGAAGCTTTCTTT CASSEAGTGPTEAFF
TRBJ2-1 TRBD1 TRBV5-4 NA TGTGCCAGCAGCCTCGACCCGGGACAGGGAGGTCCCCTGCGGGTCTTC CASSLDPGQGGPLRVF
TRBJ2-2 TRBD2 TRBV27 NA TGTGCCAGCAGGGATGGAGTAGCGGGGAACACCGGGGAGCTGTTTTTT CASRDGVAGNTGELFF
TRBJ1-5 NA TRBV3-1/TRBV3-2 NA TGTGCCAGCAGCCAAGATCGAGATCAGCCCCAGCATTTT CASSQDRDQPQHF
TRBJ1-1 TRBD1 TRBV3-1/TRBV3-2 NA TGTGCCAGCAGCCTATTGGGACAGGAAGCTTTCTTT CASSLLGQEAFF
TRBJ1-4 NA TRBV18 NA TGTGCCAGCTCTCCGCGGGGTTTCAGGACTAATGAAAAACTGTTTTTT CASSPRGFRTNEKLFF
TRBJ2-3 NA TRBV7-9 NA TGTGCCAGCAGCCCAAGGGGGTGGGGGACAGATACGCAGTATTTT CASSPRGWGTDTQYF
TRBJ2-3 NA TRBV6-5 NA TGTGCCAGCAGTTGGGGCGTGACTGATACGCAGTATTTT CASSWGVTDTQYF
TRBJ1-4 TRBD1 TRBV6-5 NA TGTGCCAGCAGCCGACAGGGATCAGAAAAACTGTTTTTT CASSRQGSEKLFF
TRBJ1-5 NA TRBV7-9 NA TGTGCCAGCAGCTCACCGAGGGGCAATCAGCCCCAGCATTTT CASSSPRGNQPQHF
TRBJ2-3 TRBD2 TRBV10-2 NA TGCGCCAGCCAGGACGGGGGGGCCACAGATACGCAGTATTTT CASQDGGATDTQYF
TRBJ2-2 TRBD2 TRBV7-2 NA TGTGCCAGCAGCCCGAGACTAGCGGGAGGTTCTCGGCACACCGGGGAGCTGTTTTTT CASSPRLAGGSRHTGELFF
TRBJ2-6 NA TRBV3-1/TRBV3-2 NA TGTGCCAGCAGCCAAGACTTGCCACCTGACGGGGGGCACTCTGGGGCCAACGTCCTGACTTTC CASSQDLPPDGGHSGANVLTF
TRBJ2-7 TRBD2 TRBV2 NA TGTGCCAGCACAACCGGGACTAGCGGGTACGAGCAGTACTTC CASTTGTSGYEQYF
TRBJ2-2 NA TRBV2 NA TGTGCCAGCAGTGAAAGCGGCTACACCGGGGAGCTGTTTTTT CASSESGYTGELFF
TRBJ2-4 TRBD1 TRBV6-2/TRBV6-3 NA TGTGCCAGCAGCCCCGAGGCGACAGGGATTAACATTCAGTACTTC CASSPEATGINIQYF
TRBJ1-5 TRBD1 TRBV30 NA TGTGCCTGGAACGCACAGGGGAATCAGCCCCAGCATTTT CAWNAQGNQPQHF
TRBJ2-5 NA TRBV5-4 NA TGTGCCAGCAGCCCAGGACGGGATCGCCAAGAGACCCAGTACTTC CASSPGRDRQETQYF
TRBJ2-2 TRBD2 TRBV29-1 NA TGCAGCGTTTTTCCTAGCGGGGCTAACACCGGGGAGCTGTTTTTT CSVFPSGANTGELFF
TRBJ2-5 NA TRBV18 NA TGTGCCAGCTCACCATCGCAAGAGACCCAGTACTTC CASSPSQETQYF
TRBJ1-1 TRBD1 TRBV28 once TGTGCCAGCAGTCTCGTTAGAGACAGGGCGGTGGACACTGAAGCTTTCTTT CASSLVRDRAVDTEAFF
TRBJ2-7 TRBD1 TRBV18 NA TGTGCCAGCTCACCTCCAGACAGGGGGATATACGAGCAGTACTTC CASSPPDRGIYEQYF
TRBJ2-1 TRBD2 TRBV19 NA TGTGCCAGTAGTAACATAGCGGGAGCGGAGTACAATGAGCAGTTCTTC CASSNIAGAEYNEQFF
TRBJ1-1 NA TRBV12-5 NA TGTGCTAGTGGTTTCTCCCCTGCGTCTTTCTTT CASGFSPASFF
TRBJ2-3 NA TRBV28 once TGTGCCACCGAGAAGGAGTCAGATACGCAGTATTTT CATEKESDTQYF
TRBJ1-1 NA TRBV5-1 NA TGCGCCAGCAGCTTGGGAACAGGGATGAACACTGAAGCTTTCTTT CASSLGTGMNTEAFF